The 25 T cell receptor beta chains below were found in one sample sequenced in a study of cytomegalovirus exposure and HLA in healthy donors. PCR used 60 Vbeta primers and 13 Jbeta primers. Data came from immunoSEQ multiplex PCR; TCRdb stores just in-frame clones and leaves some out. The sample consists of 210,000 or so clones, around 80% of them appearing once. Sequenced: PBMCs. These receptors were obtained from a man aged 18-30 years in good health and CMV-seronegative.

The chain combines TRBV6-5 with TRBJ1-1; D unclear. Germline CDR1 and CDR2: MNHEY and SVGAGI. V lost 5 bases and J 0 bases, leaving 13 bases between the germline ends. The CDR3 has 15 amino acids. The CDR3 bases are TGTGCCAGCAGTGTACCGGCAGGCTTGAACACTGAAGCTTTCTTT. Its translation is CASSVPAGLNTEAFF.

The genes are TRBV9 and TRBJ2-3; 7 bases align to TRBD2. Germline V lookup: CDR1 SGDLS, CDR2 YYNGEE. J gave up 0 bases and V 8 bases, and 6 bases lay outside the gene matches. The CDR3 totals 14 residues. CDR3 DNA: TGTGCCAGTTCAAGCGGGGATAGCACAGATACGCAGTATTTT. Translated: CASSSGDSTDTQYF.

V and J are TRBV10-2 and TRBJ2-1, with D possibly being TRBD1 (6 bases). V gave up 4 bases and J gave up 6 bases, with 7 bases separating them. The CDR3 is 12 amino acids. Germline assignment: CDR1 WSHSY and CDR2 SAAADI. The CDR3 DNA follows: TGCGCCAGCAGTGCAGGGGCCAATGAGCAGTTCTTC. Encoded protein: CASSAGANEQFF.

This clone was recorded only once. CDR3 nucleotide sequence: TGTGCCAGCAGCTTTCACGCGGAAAAACTGTTTTTT. Protein product: CASSFHAEKLFF. This chain uses TRBV7-8 with TRBJ1-4; no clear D gene. This CDR3 has 12 residues. V lost 3 bases to trimming and J lost 8 bases, with 7 bases between them. The germline CDR1 and CDR2 sequences are SGHVS and FQNEAQ.

This clone has just one count. The CDR3 bases are TGTGCCAGCAGTTTATCGAGACGACTCGGTGGCTACACCTTC. Translation gives CASSLSRRLGGYTF. The genes are TRBV28 and TRBJ1-2; D is uncertain. The CDR3 covers 14 residues. The germline V gene has CDR1 MDHEN and CDR2 SYDVKM. With 1 base removed from V and 7 bases from J, the gap between germline ends came to 13 bases.

The J gene is TRBJ2-2, the V gene TRBV5-6, with D maybe TRBD2 (5 bases). This CDR3 comprises 17 residues. Germline CDR1 is SGHDT and CDR2 is YYEEEE. Deletions cut 0 bases from V and 6 bases from J, with 18 bases between. The CDR3 here is CASSLAVQERAAGELFF. The CDR3 coding sequence is TGTGCCAGCAGCTTGGCCGTTCAGGAGAGGGCCGCCGGGGAGCTGTTTTTT.

The rearrangement uses TRBV6-5 and TRBJ2-5; 9 nucleotides align to TRBD1. Trimming at V came to 5 bases and at J to 3 bases, leaving 4 bases not matched to a gene. This CDR3 comprises 14 residues. Per germline, CDR1 MNHEY and CDR2 SVGAGI. The CDR3 reads CASSRRTGEETQYF. The CDR3 region has the DNA TGTGCCAGCAGTCGTCGGACAGGGGAAGAGACCCAGTACTTC.

The V call is TRBV7-9, the J call TRBJ2-7; TRBD1 matches 7 bases. From germline, CDR1 is SEHNR and CDR2 FQNEAQ (reference sequence). V gave up 5 bases and J gave up 0 bases; unmatched junction bases: 7. The CDR3 is made up of 15 amino acids. CDR3 loop: CASSRTGWPSYEQYF. DNA for the CDR3: TGTGCCAGCAGCCGGACAGGTTGGCCCTCCTACGAGCAGTACTTC.

This chain links TRBV13 with TRBJ2-3; 8 positions match TRBD1. The CDR3 is 16 amino acids. Germline assignment: CDR1 PRHDT and CDR2 FYEKMQ (reference sequence). J lost 2 bases, V lost 5 bases, and 9 bases had no gene match. The DNA of the CDR3 is TGTGCCAGCAGCACCCAGACAGGGGCGGTCACAGATACGCAGTATTTT. Translating it yields CASSTQTGAVTDTQYF.

The chain is built from TRBV29-1 and TRBJ1-1; 7 bases map to TRBD1. Per germline, CDR1 SQVTM and CDR2 ANQGSEA. With V trimmed by 3 bases and J by 1 base, 2 bases remained unmatched. The CDR3 contains 13 residues. CDR3 in amino acids: CSVETGWNTEAFF. CDR3 in DNA: TGCAGCGTTGAGACAGGGTGGAACACTGAAGCTTTCTTT.

This clone has a handful of counts. The chain couples TRBV9 to TRBJ1-6; perhaps TRBD1 as D (6 bases). The CDR3 covers 14 residues. Trimming took off 0 bases at V and 5 bases at J, with 6 bases between the two ends. From germline, CDR1 is SGDLS and CDR2 YYNGEE. The CDR3 reads CASSVGQDNSPLHF. The CDR3 DNA sequence: TGTGCCAGCAGCGTAGGACAGGATAATTCACCCCTCCACTTT.

In its sample, this clone was seen once. This sequence joins TRBV7-3 and TRBJ2-7; the match to TRBD1 covers 8 bases. Germline-derived CDR1 and CDR2 are SGHTA and FQGTGA. The V segment lost 5 bases and the J segment 2 bases; nucleotides outside the gene matches: 5. The CDR3 runs 14 residues. DNA of the CDR3: TGTGCCAGCAGCCCCGGACAGGGTGCCTACGAGCAGTACTTC. Translated: CASSPGQGAYEQYF.

The gene calls are TRBV7-9 and TRBJ2-5, with 11 bases matching TRBD1. CDR1 is SEHNR, CDR2 FQNEAQ, per germline (reference sequence). The CDR3 loop spans 15 amino acids. With 5 bases clipped from V and 1 base from J, the junction kept 3 bases outside the gene matches. The chain's CDR3 is CASSPGTGGQETQYF. The DNA of the CDR3 is TGTGCCAGCAGCCCAGGGACAGGGGGCCAAGAGACCCAGTACTTC.

The chain combines TRBV6-1 with TRBJ2-7; 8 positions match TRBD1. This CDR3 is 12 amino acids long. In germline, CDR1 is MNHNS, CDR2 SASEGT. V shed 7 bases, J shed 6 bases, and the junction held 5 bases outside the gene matches. The CDR3 sequence: CASKTGVAEQYF. The CDR3 DNA follows: TGTGCCAGCAAGACAGGGGTAGCCGAGCAGTACTTC.

The CDR3 loop reads CASSVGRTGNSPLHF. Written as DNA, the CDR3 is TGTGCCAGCAGCGTAGGTCGGACGGGGAATTCACCCCTCCACTTT. The rearrangement joins TRBV9 to TRBJ1-6, with D hard to call. V was trimmed by 0 bases and J by 7 bases, leaving 11 bases between them. CDR3 length: 15 amino acids. The germline V gene has CDR1 SGDLS and CDR2 YYNGEE.

This chain joins TRBV27 and TRBJ2-3, with 10 bases that match TRBD1. Trimming removed 4 bases from V and 0 bases from J; junction bases left unmatched: 1. CDR1 and CDR2 (germline): MNHEY, SMNVEV (reference sequence). CDR3 length: 15 residues. The CDR3 nucleotides are TGTGCCAGCAGTTCGGGACAGGGGAGCACAGATACGCAGTATTTT. Protein product: CASSSGQGSTDTQYF.

The V gene is TRBV30, the J gene TRBJ1-4; 8 bases are shared with TRBD1. CDR1 is GTSNPN, CDR2 SVGIG, per germline (reference sequence). The CDR3 is made up of 13 amino acids. V shed 4 bases and J 7 bases; nucleotides not matched to a gene: 5. The CDR3 sequence is CAWTGGVVEKLFF. In DNA form, the CDR3 reads TGTGCCTGGACAGGGGGCGTTGTTGAAAAACTGTTTTTT.

The rearrangement links TRBV2 to TRBJ2-3; TRBD2 matches 10 bases. V was pared by 6 bases and J by 11 bases, with 14 bases of the junction left unmatched. The CDR3 is made up of 15 amino acids. Germline V gene sequence: CDR1 SNHLY, CDR2 FYNNEI. The CDR3 loop reads CASSHWGLAGEQQYF. In DNA, the CDR3 is TGTGCCAGCAGCCACTGGGGGCTAGCGGGAGAGCAGCAGTATTTT.

Remarks on this clone: At one end the junction does not follow the germline gene, possibly because of a read error. V is TRBV15 and J is TRBJ2-7; the D gene is possibly TRBD2 (5 bases). The CDR3 is 14 amino acids. CDR1 is LNHNV and CDR2 is YYDKDF in the germline V gene (reference sequence). This CDR3 is CAASRQRSSHEQYF. The CDR3 DNA follows: TGTGCCGCCAGCAGGCAGCGGTCTAGCCACGAGCAGTACTTC.

This clone has just a few counts. The V gene is TRBV4-1, the J gene TRBJ2-7; weak D call: TRBD1 (5 bases). The CDR3 is 14 residues long. The V end was cut by 0 bases, the J end by 5 bases, with 11 bases between. CDR1 is MGHRA and CDR2 is YSYEKL in the germline V gene. The CDR3 sequence is CASSQDTQGHEQYF. As DNA, the CDR3 is TGCGCCAGCAGCCAAGATACCCAGGGCCACGAGCAGTACTTC.

This chain joins TRBV6-6 and TRBJ2-7; the D is unclear. The CDR3 is made up of 12 amino acids. CDR1 MNHNY and CDR2 SVGAGI come from the germline V gene (reference sequence). V was shortened by 3 bases and J by 3 bases, with 6 bases between the two germline ends. CDR3 nucleotides: TGTGCCAGCAGTTATTCGAGCTACGAGCAGTACTTC. It translates to CASSYSSYEQYF.

V and J are TRBV5-3 and TRBJ2-2; 10 positions match TRBD2. TRBV5-3 is labeled an ORF, and its function is uncertain. This CDR3 has 19 residues. The junction had 18 bases not matched to a gene; V was cut back by 7 bases and J by 3 bases. The CDR3 bases are TGTGCCAGACCCTTATGGAGCGGGAGGGCCAGGGAGTACACCGGGGAGCTGTTTTTT. It translates to CARPLWSGRAREYTGELFF.

This chain joins TRBV6-5 and TRBJ2-2; D uncertain. The CDR3 is made up of 12 amino acids. Germline V gene sequence: CDR1 MNHEY, CDR2 SVGAGI. Trimming left V 5 bases short and J 5 bases short, with 6 bases between. CDR3 loop: CASSTRTGELFF. Written as DNA, the CDR3 is TGTGCCAGCAGTACCAGGACCGGGGAGCTGTTTTTT.

J is TRBJ1-4 and V is TRBV6-5; D is possibly TRBD1 (6 bases). V dropped 4 bases and J dropped 7 bases, with 13 bases sitting between them. The CDR3 loop spans 14 amino acids. Germline CDR1 and CDR2: MNHEY and SVGAGI. CDR3 region: CASSLVQGSEKLFF. The CDR3 bases are TGTGCCAGCAGTTTGGTACAGGGAAGTGAAAAACTGTTTTTT.

The V and J genes are TRBV30 and TRBJ1-4; D remains ambiguous. V was trimmed by 0 bases and J by 7 bases, leaving 12 bases between them. The V gene's germline CDR1 is GTSNPN and CDR2 SVGIG (reference sequence). This CDR3 has 14 amino acids. This CDR3 is CAWSVRIGVEKLFF. The CDR3 DNA reads as TGTGCCTGGAGTGTACGAATTGGAGTTGAAAAACTGTTTTTT. Using reference TRBV30 and TRBJ1-4 for the parts outside the CDR3, the full variable domain is SQTIHQWPATLVQPVGSPLSLECTVEGTSNPNLYWYRQAAGRGLQLLFYSVGIGQISSEVPQNLSASRPQDRQFILSSKKLLLSDSGFYLCAWSVRIGVEKLFFGSGTQLSVL.